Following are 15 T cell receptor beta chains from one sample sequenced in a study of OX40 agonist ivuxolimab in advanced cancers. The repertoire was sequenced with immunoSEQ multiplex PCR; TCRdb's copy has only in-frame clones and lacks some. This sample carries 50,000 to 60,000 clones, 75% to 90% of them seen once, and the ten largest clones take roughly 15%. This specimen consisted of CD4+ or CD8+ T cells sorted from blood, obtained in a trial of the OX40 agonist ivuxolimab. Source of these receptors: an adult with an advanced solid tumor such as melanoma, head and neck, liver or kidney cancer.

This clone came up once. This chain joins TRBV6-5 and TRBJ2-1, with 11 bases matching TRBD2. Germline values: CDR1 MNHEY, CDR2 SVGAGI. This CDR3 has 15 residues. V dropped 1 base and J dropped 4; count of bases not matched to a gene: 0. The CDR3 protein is CASSYLAGGYNEQFF. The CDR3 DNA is TGTGCCAGCAGTTACTTAGCGGGAGGGTACAATGAGCAGTTCTTC.

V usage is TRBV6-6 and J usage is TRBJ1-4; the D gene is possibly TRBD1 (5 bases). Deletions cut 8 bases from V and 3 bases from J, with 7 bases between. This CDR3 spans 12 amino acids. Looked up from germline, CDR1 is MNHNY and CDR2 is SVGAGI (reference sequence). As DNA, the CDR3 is TGTGCCAGCGGGGGATCTAATGAAAAACTGTTTTTT. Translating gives CASGGSNEKLFF.

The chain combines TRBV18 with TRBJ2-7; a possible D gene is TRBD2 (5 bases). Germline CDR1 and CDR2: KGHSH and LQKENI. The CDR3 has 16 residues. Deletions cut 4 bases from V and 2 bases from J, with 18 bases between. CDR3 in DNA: TGTGCCAGCTCACAACCCGGTGGAAAGACTACCTACGAGCAGTACTTC. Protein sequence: CASSQPGGKTTYEQYF.

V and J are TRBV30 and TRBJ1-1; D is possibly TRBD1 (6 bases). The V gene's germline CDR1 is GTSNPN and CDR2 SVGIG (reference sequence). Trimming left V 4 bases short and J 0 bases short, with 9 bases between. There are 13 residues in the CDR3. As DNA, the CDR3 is TGTGCCTGGACAGGGGTCTTGAACACTGAAGCTTTCTTT. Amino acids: CAWTGVLNTEAFF.

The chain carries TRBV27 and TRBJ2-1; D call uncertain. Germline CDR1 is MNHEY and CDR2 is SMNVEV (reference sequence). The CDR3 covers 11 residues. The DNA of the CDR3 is TGTGCAGAGGCCCATTGGGGTGAGCAGTTCTTC. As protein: CAEAHWGEQFF.

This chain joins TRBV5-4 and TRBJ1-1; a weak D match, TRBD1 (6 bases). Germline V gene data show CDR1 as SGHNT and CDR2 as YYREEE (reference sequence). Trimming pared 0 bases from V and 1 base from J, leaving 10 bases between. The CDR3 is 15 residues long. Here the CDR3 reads CASSLVGTQNTEAFF. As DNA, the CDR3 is TGTGCCAGCAGCTTGGTTGGGACACAGAACACTGAAGCTTTCTTT.

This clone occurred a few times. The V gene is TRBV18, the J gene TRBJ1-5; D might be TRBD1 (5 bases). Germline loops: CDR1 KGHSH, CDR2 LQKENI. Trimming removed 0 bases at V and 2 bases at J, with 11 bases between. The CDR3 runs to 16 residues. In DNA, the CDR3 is TGTGCCAGCTCACCACCGGAGGGACGGCGCAATCAGCCCCAGCATTTT. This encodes CASSPPEGRRNQPQHF. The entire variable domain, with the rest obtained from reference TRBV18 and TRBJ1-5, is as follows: NAGVMQNPRHLVRRRGQEARLRCSPMKGHSHVYWYRQLPEEGLKFMVYLQKENIIDESGMPKERFSAEFPKEGPSILRIQQVVRGDSAAYFCASSPPEGRRNQPQHFGDGTRLSIL.

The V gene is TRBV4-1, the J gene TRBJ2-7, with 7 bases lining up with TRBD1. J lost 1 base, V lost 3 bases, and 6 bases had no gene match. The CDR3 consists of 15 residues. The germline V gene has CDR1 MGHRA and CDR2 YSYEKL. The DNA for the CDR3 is TGCGCCAGCAGCCAGTACCGGGACAGATCCTACGAGCAGTACTTC. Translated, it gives CASSQYRDRSYEQYF.

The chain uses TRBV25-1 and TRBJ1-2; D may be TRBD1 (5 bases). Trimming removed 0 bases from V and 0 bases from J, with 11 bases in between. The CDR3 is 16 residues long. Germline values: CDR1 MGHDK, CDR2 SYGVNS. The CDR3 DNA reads TGTGCCAGCAGTGAATATACGGGGCAAGCTAACTATGGCTACACCTTC. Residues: CASSEYTGQANYGYTF.

The DNA of the CDR3 is TGTGCCAGCAGTGAACAAGAGACCCAGTACTTC. Protein sequence: CASSEQETQYF. The rearrangement uses TRBV2 and TRBJ2-5; D unclear. The CDR3 has 11 residues. With 2 bases removed from V and 2 bases from J, the gap between germline ends came to 0 bases. Germline lookup yields CDR1 SNHLY and CDR2 FYNNEI.

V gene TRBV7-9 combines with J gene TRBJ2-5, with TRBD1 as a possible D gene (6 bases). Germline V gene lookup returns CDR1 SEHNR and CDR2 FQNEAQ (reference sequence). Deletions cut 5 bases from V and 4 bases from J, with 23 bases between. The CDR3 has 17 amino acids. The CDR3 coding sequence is TGTGCCAGCAGCCCCAAGCCCCGACACAGGGCAGCAGAGACCCAGTACTTC. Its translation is CASSPKPRHRAAETQYF.

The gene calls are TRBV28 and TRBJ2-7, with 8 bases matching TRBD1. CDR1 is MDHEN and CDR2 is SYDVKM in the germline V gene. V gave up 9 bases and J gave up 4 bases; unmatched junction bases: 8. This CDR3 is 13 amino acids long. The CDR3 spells CASYSGGRYEQYF. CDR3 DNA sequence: TGTGCCAGTTACTCAGGGGGCAGATACGAGCAGTACTTC.

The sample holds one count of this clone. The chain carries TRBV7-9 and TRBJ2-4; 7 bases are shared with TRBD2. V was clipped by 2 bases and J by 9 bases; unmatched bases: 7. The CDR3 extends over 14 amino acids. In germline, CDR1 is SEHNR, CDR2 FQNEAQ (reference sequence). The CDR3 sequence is CASSLNPGGSIQYF. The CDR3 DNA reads TGTGCCAGCAGCTTAAATCCCGGGGGGAGCATTCAGTACTTC.

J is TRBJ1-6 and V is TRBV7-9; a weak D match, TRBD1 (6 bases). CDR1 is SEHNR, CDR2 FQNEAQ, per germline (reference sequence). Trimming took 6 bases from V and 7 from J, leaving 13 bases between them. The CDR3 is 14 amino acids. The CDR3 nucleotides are TGTGCCAGCAGTCACACTACAGGGAATTCACCCCTCCACTTT. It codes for CASSHTTGNSPLHF. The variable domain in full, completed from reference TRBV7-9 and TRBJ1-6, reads DTGVSQNPRHKITKRGQNVTFRCDPISEHNRLYWYRQTLGQGPEFLTYFQNEAQLEKSRLLSDRFSAERPKGSFSTLEIQRTEQGDSAMYLCASSHTTGNSPLHFGNGTRLTVT.

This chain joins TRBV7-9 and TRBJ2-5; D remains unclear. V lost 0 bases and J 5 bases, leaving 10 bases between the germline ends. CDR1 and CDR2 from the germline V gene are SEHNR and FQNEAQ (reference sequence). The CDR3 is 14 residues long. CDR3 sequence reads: CASSLALGRETQYF. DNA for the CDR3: TGTGCCAGCAGCTTAGCCCTAGGAAGGGAGACCCAGTACTTC.